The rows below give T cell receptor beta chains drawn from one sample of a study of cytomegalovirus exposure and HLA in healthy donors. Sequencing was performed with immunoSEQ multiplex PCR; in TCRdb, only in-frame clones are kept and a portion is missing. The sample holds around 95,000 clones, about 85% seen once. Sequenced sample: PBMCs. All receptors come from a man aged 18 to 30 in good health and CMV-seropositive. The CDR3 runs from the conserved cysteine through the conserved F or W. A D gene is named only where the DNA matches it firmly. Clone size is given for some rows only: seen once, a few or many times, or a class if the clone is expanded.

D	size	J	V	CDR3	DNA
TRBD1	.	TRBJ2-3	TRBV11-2	CASSSTGTGGSTQYF	TGTGCCAGCAGCTCCACCGGGACAGGGGGCTCCACGCAGTATTTT
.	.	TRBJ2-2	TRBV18	CASSPGGGTGELFF	TGTGCCAGCTCACCGGGTGGAGGAACCGGGGAGCTGTTTTTT
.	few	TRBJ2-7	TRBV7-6	CASSLGGGPGRYEQYF	TGTGCCAGCAGCTTAGGGGGAGGTCCAGGGAGGTACGAGCAGTACTTC
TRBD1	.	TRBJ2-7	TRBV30	CAWSQGQVGEQYF	TGTGCCTGGAGCCAGGGACAGGTCGGCGAGCAGTACTTC
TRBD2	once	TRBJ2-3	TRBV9	CASSVGTSGQDTQYF	TGTGCCAGCAGCGTAGGGACTAGCGGACAAGATACGCAGTATTTT
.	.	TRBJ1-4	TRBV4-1	CASSQAWGRVNEKLFF	TGCGCCAGCAGCCAAGCTTGGGGGCGAGTTAATGAAAAACTGTTTTTT
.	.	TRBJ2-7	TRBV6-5	CASSYGGDREQYF	TGTGCCAGCAGTTACGGCGGGGATAGGGAGCAGTACTTC
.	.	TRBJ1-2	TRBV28	CASSLSLRQFNYGYTF	TGTGCCAGCAGTTTATCGCTCCGACAGTTTAACTATGGCTACACCTTC
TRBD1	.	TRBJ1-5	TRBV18	CASSPWDRDQPQHF	TGTGCCAGCTCACCCTGGGACAGGGATCAGCCCCAGCATTTT
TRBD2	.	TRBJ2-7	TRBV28	CASSFVSWGLASNEQYF	TGTGCCAGCAGTTTCGTGTCCTGGGGACTAGCGTCGAACGAGCAGTACTTC
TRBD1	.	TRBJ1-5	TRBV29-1	CSAGTGNQPQHF	TGCAGCGCAGGGACAGGCAATCAGCCCCAGCATTTT
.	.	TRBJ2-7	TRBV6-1	CASSGTISSYEQYF	TGTGCCAGCAGTGGGACTATTTCCTCCTACGAGCAGTACTTC
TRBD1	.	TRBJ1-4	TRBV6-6	CASSYSTGGIEKLFF	TGTGCCAGCAGTTACTCGACAGGGGGAATTGAAAAACTGTTTTTT
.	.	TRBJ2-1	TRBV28	CASSPHGNSNEQFF	TGTGCCAGCAGTCCCCACGGGAATAGTAATGAGCAGTTCTTC
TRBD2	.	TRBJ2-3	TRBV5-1	CASSLLAGSTDTQYF	TGCGCCAGCAGCTTGCTAGCGGGGAGCACAGATACGCAGTATTTT
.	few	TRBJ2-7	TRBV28	CASSLPDRRGTLYEQYF	TGTGCCAGCAGTTTACCCGACAGACGGGGGACCCTCTACGAGCAGTACTTC
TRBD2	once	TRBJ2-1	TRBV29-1	CSVELGGSRKNEQFF	TGCAGCGTTGAGCTAGGCGGGAGTCGTAAAAATGAGCAGTTCTTC
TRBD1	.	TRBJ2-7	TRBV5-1	CASSLGQGVMYEQYF	TGCGCCAGCAGCTTGGGACAGGGGGTCATGTACGAGCAGTACTTC
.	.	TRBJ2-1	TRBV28	CASTDGGEQFF	TGTGCCAGCACCGACGGCGGTGAGCAGTTCTTC
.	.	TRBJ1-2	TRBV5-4	CASSATSPNYGYTF	TGTGCCAGCAGCGCGACAAGTCCTAACTATGGCTACACCTTC
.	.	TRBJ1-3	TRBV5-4	CASSLYGGSGNTIYF	TGTGCCAGCAGCTTGTATGGCGGCTCTGGAAACACCATATATTTT
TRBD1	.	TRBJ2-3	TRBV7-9	CASSLLRTGSTDTQYF	TGTGCCAGCAGCTTACTCAGGACAGGGAGCACAGATACGCAGTATTTT
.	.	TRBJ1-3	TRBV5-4	CASSLAGGRNTIYF	TGTGCCAGCAGCTTGGCCGGTGGGCGCAACACCATATATTTT
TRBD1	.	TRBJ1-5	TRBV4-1	CASSQGSFNGDRVGQPQHF	TGCGCCAGCAGCCAGGGATCCTTCAACGGGGACAGGGTAGGACAGCCCCAGCATTTT
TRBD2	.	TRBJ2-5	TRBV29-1	CSVEVWREGRGQETQYF	TGCAGCGTTGAAGTATGGCGGGAGGGCCGGGGGCAAGAGACCCAGTACTTC
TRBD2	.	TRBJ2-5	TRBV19	CASSIFRTSEVETQYF	TGTGCCAGTAGTATATTTCGGACTAGCGAGGTGGAGACCCAGTACTTC
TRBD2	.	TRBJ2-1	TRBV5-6	CASSWGTSGLNEQFF	TGTGCCAGCAGCTGGGGGACTAGCGGTCTCAATGAGCAGTTCTTC
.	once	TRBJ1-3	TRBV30	CAWSGGTGNTIYF	TGTGCCTGGAGCGGGGGGACGGGAAACACCATATATTTT
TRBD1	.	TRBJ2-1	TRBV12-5	CASGGDREPYNEQFF	TGTGCTAGTGGTGGGGACAGGGAACCCTACAATGAGCAGTTCTTC
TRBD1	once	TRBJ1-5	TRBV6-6	CASSPSGGDQPQHF	TGTGCCAGCAGCCCCTCAGGGGGAGATCAGCCCCAGCATTTT
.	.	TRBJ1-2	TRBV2	CASSDSQEVGGYTF	TGTGCCAGCAGTGATTCCCAGGAGGTAGGAGGCTACACCTTC
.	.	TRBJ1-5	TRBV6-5	CASSYSEGGNQPQHF	TGTGCCAGCAGTTACTCGGAGGGGGGGAATCAGCCCCAGCATTTT
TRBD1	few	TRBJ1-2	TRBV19	CASNRDSNSYGYTF	TGTGCCAGTAACCGGGACAGCAATTCCTATGGCTACACCTTC
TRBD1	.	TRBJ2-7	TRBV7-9	CASSQQGREQYF	TGTGCCAGCAGCCAACAGGGGAGAGAGCAGTACTTC
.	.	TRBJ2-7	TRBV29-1	CSVATGGSYEQYF	TGCAGCGTGGCGACAGGTGGATCCTACGAGCAGTACTTC
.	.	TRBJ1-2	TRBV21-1	CASRKGQGLYYGYTF	TGTGCCAGCAGGAAGGGACAGGGGCTGTACTATGGCTACACCTTC
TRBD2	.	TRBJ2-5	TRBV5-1	CASSFGLAPEGETQYF	TGCGCCAGCAGCTTCGGACTAGCCCCAGAGGGGGAGACCCAGTACTTC
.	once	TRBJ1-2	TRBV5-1	CASGTSGTNYGYTF	TGCGCCAGCGGGACCTCCGGGACAAACTATGGCTACACCTTC
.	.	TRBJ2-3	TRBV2	CASRPSAYTDTQYF	TGTGCCAGCAGGCCCTCTGCCTACACAGATACGCAGTATTTT
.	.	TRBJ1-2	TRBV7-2	CASSFVGPGWDF	.
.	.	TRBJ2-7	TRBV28	CASSPLEGGSSYEQYF	TGTGCCAGCAGTCCCCTTGAGGGTGGGAGCTCCTACGAGCAGTACTTC
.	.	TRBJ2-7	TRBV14	CASSQDGAFPYEQYF	TGTGCCAGCAGCCAAGATGGAGCGTTCCCCTACGAGCAGTACTTC
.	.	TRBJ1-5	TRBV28	CASLEGSNQPQHF	TGTGCCAGCTTGGAGGGGAGCAATCAGCCCCAGCATTTT
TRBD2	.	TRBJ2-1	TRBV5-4	CASSLGLAGVSDEQFF	TGTGCCAGCAGCTTAGGGCTAGCGGGAGTCTCCGATGAGCAGTTCTTC
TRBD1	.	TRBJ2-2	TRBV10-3	CAISEGDREAARLFF	TGTGCCATCAGTGAGGGGGACAGGGAAGCCGCGAGGCTGTTTTTT
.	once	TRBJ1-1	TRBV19	CASSPREGANTEAFF	TGTGCCAGTAGTCCTCGAGAAGGAGCAAACACTGAAGCTTTCTTT
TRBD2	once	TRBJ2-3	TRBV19	CASSANLAGITDTQYF	TGTGCCAGTAGTGCTAACCTAGCGGGAATCACAGATACGCAGTATTTT
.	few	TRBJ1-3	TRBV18	CASSRAGLGANTIYF	TGTGCCAGCTCACGGGCGGGCCTGGGTGCAAACACCATATATTTT
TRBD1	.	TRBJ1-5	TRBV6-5	CASSYSKGAKQPQHF	TGTGCCAGCAGTTACTCCAAGGGGGCGAAGCAGCCCCAGCATTTT
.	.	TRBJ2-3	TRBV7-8	CASSLERSTDTQYF	TGTGCCAGCAGCCTAGAGAGGTCCACAGATACGCAGTATTTT
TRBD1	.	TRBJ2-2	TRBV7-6	CASTMGQGSNTGELFF	TGTGCCAGCACCATGGGACAGGGTTCGAACACCGGGGAGCTGTTTTTT
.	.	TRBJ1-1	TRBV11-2	CASSLDPAGGTEAFF	TGTGCCAGCAGCTTAGACCCGGCCGGAGGGACTGAAGCTTTCTTT